Given below is one T cell receptor (beta chain) in context. Per the germline V gene, CDR1 is MDHEN and CDR2 is SYDVKM. The CDR3 extends over 15 amino acids. V dropped 3 bases and J dropped 3; count of bases not matched to a gene: 3. The data were taken from a study of control samples from healthy donors and cancer patients. Profiled with immunoSEQ multiplex PCR; TCRdb holds only in-frame clones, not every one. The sample records tens of thousands of clones, 95% to 97% being singletons. This chain connects TRBV28 to TRBJ2-2; 8 bases align to TRBD2. Material for sequencing was blood. The TCR was taken from a woman in her 30s in good health. This CDR3 reads CASSFQRGYTGELFF. CDR3 coding DNA: TGTGCCAGCAGTTTCCAGCGGGGGTACACCGGGGAGCTGTTTTTT.